This T cell receptor beta chain was sequenced in a study of blood T cell repertoires in COVID-19. Study-wide context: Specimens from acute and convalescent COVID-19 originated in the United States, Italy and Spain.

Categorization into cohorts depended on clinical history that participants reported. Authors' data handling: From reference gene primer amplification, estimates of nucleated cell counts were derived. Assay used: immunoSEQ multiplex PCR; TCRdb lists only in-frame clones, some missing. V, J and clone size reflect that table, while D and trimming were determined from the DNA. The sample shows about 200,000 clones, roughly 90% of them seen only once. The sequencing sample was made of PBMCs or T cells enriched from blood (not recorded which). The TCR comes from a woman in her thirties who had been exposed to COVID-19.

CDR3 coding DNA: TGTGCCAGCAGTTTGGGCGTAGCCTACGAGCAGTACTTC. Its protein product is CASSLGVAYEQYF. The chain recombines TRBV12-3 or TRBV12-4 with TRBJ2-7; D gene ambiguous. The germline V and J ends were trimmed by 3 bases and 2 bases, with 8 bases remaining between them. CDR3 length equals 13 residues.